The present T cell receptor (beta chain) was sequenced within a study of cytomegalovirus exposure and HLA in healthy donors. Study as a whole: Early released data comprised about 90 million unique TCRs from HLA-typed donors. Regarding the study as a whole: Most CMV-associated TCR beta chains appeared HLA-restricted in a later analysis. Researchers catalogued over 150 TCR beta chains as cytomegalovirus-associated.

Vbeta (60) and Jbeta (13) primers were used in the PCR. The repertoire was sequenced with immunoSEQ multiplex PCR; TCRdb's copy has only in-frame clones and lacks some. There are about 140,000 clones in the sample; around 76% occur only once, and about 2.8% lies in the top ten. The V and J ends lost 2 bases and 4 bases respectively, with 14 bases between them. The CDR3 totals 15 residues. The V gene's germline CDR1 is MNHEY and CDR2 SVGAGI. A single count supports this clone. The antigen is not known. Material for sequencing was PBMCs. The chain couples TRBV6-5 to TRBJ1-1, with D possibly TRBD1 on 6 matching bases. The sequence was obtained from a male donor in good health and CMV-seronegative. The CDR3 coding sequence is TGTGCCAGCAGTTACAGACAGGCTGACGGCACTGAAGCTTTCTTT. It codes for CASSYRQADGTEAFF.